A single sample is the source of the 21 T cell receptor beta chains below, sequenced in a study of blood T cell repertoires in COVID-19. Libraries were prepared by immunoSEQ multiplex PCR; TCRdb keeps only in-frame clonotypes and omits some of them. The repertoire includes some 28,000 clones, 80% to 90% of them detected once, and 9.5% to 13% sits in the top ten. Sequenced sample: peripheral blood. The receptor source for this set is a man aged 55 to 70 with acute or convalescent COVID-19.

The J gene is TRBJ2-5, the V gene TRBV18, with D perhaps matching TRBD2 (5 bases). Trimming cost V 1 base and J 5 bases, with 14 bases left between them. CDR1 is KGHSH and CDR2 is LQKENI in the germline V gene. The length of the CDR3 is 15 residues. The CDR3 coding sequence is TGTGCCAGCTCACCACGAGGGTGGGGAACGGAGACCCAGTACTTC. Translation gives CASSPRGWGTETQYF. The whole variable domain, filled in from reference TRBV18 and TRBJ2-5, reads NAGVMQNPRHLVRRRGQEARLRCSPMKGHSHVYWYRQLPEEGLKFMVYLQKENIIDESGMPKERFSAEFPKEGPSILRIQQVVRGDSAAYFCASSPRGWGTETQYFGPGTRLLVL.

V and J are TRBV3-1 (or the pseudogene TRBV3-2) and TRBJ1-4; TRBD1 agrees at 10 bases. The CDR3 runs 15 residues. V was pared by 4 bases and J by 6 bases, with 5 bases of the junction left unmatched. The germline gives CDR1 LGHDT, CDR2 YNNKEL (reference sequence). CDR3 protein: CASSPRQGAYEKLFF. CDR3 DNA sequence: TGTGCCAGCAGCCCCCGACAGGGGGCTTATGAAAAACTGTTTTTT.

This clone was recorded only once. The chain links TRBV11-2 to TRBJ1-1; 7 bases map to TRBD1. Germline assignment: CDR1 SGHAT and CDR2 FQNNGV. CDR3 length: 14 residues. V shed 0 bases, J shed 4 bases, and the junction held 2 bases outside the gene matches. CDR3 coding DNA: TGTGCCAGCAGCTTAGACAGGGGGGTCACTGAAGCTTTCTTT. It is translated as CASSLDRGVTEAFF.

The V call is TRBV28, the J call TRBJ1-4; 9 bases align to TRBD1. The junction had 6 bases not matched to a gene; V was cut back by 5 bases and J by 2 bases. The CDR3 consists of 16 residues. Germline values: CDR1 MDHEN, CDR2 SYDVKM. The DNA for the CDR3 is TGTGCCAGCAGTACCCTCGACAGGGGGACTAATGAAAAACTGTTTTTT. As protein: CASSTLDRGTNEKLFF.

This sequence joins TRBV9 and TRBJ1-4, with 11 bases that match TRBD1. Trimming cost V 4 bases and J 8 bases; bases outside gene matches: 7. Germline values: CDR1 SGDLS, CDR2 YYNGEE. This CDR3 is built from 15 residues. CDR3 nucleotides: TGTGCCAGCAGCATGACCGGGACAGGGGGAGAAAAACTGTTTTTT. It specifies CASSMTGTGGEKLFF.

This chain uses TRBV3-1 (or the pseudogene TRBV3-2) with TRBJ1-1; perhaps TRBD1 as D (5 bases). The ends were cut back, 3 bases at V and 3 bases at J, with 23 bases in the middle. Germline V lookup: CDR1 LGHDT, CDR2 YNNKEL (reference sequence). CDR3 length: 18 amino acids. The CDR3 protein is CASSHGGVPLLRDTEAFF. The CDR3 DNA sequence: TGTGCCAGCAGCCATGGGGGGGTTCCTCTACTCCGCGACACTGAAGCTTTCTTT.

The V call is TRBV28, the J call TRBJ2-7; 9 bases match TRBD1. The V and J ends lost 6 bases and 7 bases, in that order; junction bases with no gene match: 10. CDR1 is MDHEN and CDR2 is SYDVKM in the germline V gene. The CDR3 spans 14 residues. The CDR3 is CASSLGQGTREQYF. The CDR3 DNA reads TGTGCCAGCAGCCTTGGACAGGGGACGCGAGAGCAGTACTTC.

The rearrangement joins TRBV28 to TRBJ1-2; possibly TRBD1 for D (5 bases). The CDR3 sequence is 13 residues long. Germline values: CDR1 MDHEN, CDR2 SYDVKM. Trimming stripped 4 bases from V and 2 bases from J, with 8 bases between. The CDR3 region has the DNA TGTGCCAGCAGTTGGGGCTCCAACTATGGCTACACCTTC. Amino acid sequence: CASSWGSNYGYTF.

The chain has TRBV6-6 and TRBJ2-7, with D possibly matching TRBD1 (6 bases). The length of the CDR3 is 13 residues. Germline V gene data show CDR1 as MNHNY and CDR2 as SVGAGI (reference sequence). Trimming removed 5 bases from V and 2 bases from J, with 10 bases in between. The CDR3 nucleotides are TGTGCCAGCAGTCAAGGGGGACCCTACGAGCAGTACTTC. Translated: CASSQGGPYEQYF.

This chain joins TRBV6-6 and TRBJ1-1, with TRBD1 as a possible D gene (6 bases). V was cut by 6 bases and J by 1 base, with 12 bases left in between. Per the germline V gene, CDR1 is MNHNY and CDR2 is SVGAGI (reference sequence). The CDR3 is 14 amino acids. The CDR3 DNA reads TGTGCCAGCAGGCCCGGACAGCAGAACACTGAAGCTTTCTTT. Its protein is CASRPGQQNTEAFF.

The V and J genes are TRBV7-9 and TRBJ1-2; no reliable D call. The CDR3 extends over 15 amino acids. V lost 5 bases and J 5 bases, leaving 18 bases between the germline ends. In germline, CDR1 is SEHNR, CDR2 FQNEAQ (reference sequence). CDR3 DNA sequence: TGTGCCAGCAGCCCAAGAGGGAATAGAATGTATGGCTACACCTTC. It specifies CASSPRGNRMYGYTF.

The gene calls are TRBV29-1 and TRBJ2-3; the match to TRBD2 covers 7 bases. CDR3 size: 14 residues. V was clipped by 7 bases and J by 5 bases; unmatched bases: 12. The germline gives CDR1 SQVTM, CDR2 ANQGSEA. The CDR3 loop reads CSASPGRAQDTQYF. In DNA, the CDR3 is TGCAGCGCCTCCCCGGGGAGGGCCCAAGATACGCAGTATTTT.

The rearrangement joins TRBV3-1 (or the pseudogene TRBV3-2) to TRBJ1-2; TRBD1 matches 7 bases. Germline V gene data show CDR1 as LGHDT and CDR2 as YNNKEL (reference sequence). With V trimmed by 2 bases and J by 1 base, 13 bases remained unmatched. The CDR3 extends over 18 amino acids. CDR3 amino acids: CASSQTIGTATYNYGYTF. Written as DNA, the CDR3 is TGTGCCAGCAGCCAAACTATCGGGACAGCAACATATAACTATGGCTACACCTTC.

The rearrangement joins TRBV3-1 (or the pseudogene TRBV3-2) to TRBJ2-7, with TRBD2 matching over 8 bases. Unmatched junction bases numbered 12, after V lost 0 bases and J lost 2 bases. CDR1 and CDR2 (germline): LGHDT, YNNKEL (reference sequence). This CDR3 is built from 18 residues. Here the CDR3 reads CASSQDYLGTRAPYEQYF. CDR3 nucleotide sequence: TGTGCCAGCAGCCAAGATTATTTAGGGACTAGGGCCCCCTACGAGCAGTACTTC.

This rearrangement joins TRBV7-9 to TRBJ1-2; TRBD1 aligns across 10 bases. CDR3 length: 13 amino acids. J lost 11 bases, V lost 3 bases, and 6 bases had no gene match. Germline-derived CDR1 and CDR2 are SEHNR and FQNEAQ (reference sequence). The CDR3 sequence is CASSLIGTGEYTF. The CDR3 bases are TGTGCCAGCAGCTTGATAGGGACAGGGGAATACACCTTC.

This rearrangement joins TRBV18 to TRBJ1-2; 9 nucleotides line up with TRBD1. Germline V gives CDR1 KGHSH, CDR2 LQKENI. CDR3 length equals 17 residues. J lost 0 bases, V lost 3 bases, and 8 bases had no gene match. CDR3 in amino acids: CASSPPGQGTANYGYTF. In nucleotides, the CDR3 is TGTGCCAGCTCACCCCCCGGACAGGGGACGGCTAACTATGGCTACACCTTC.

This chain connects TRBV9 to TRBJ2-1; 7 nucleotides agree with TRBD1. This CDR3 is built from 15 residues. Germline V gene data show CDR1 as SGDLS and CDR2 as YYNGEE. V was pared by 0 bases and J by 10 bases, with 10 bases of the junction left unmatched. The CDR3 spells CASSVAGQSVNEQFF. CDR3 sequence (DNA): TGTGCCAGCAGCGTAGCGGGACAGTCTGTCAACGAGCAGTTCTTC.

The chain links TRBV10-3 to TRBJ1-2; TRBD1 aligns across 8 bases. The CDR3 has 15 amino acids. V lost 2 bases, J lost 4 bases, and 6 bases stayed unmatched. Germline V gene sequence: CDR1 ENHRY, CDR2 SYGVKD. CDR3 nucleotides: TGTGCCATCAGTGAGCTGGGACAGGCCATCTATGGCTACACCTTC. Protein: CAISELGQAIYGYTF.

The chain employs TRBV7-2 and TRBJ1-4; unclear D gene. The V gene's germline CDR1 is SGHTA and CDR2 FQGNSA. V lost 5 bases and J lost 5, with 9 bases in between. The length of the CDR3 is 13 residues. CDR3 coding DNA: TGTGCCAGCAGCCCATTTCGGAATGAAAAACTGTTTTTT. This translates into CASSPFRNEKLFF. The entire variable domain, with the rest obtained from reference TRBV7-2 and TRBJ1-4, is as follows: GAGVSQSPSNKVTEKGKDVELRCDPISGHTALYWYRQSLGQGLEFLIYFQGNSAPDKSGLPSDRFSAERTGGSVSTLTIQRTQQEDSAVYLCASSPFRNEKLFFGSGTQLSVL.

CDR3 sequence: CASSAPRGDSYNEQFF. CDR3 sequence (DNA): TGTGCCAGCAGCGCTCCGCGGGGGGACTCCTACAATGAGCAGTTCTTC. V is TRBV7-6 and J is TRBJ2-1; 8 nucleotides line up with TRBD2. The germline gives CDR1 SGHVS, CDR2 FNYEAQ. This CDR3 spans 16 amino acids. Trimming cost V 5 bases and J 0 bases; bases outside gene matches: 6.

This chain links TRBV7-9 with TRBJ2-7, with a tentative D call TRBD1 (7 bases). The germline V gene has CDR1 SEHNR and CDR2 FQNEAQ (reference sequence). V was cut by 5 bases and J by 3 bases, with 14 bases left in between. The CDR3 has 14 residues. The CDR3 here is CASSPRQGLYEQYF. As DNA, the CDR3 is TGTGCCAGCAGCCCTCGACAGGGACTCTACGAGCAGTACTTC. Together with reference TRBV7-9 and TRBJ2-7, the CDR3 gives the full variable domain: DTGVSQNPRHKITKRGQNVTFRCDPISEHNRLYWYRQTLGQGPEFLTYFQNEAQLEKSRLLSDRFSAERPKGSFSTLEIQRTEQGDSAMYLCASSPRQGLYEQYFGPGTRLTVT.